This TCR beta chain was identified during a study of identical twins. Whole-study results and caveats: The degree of excess twin sharing was weaker in beta out-of-frame sequences. Carriage of fewer insertions was seen in abundant cord blood beta clonotypes, whereas memory repertoires showed none.

This clonotype showed up just a few times. Its antigen is not identified. At one boundary the junction diverges from the germline segment, which might be a read error. CDR3 length: 12 residues. The V gene's germline CDR1 is SGHDT and CDR2 YYEEEE. TCRdb re-analysed the 5' RACE reads in MiXCR, keeping a single row per CDR3 protein. Here the sample spans a few hundred thousand distinct CDR3 sequences, 20% to 25% being singletons. This same sample was also part of a study on T cells expressing NK-cell markers. From that paper: Researchers got TCR beta repertoires out of sorted CD3+CD56+NKG2C+, CD3+CD56+NKG2C- and CD3+CD56-NKG2C+ T cells. HCMV seropositivity marked most of the eight sequenced donors; one was seronegative.

This clonotype was obtained from a woman between 18 and 30 years old in good health. The sample taken for sequencing was CD4+ T cells sorted from blood. The J gene is TRBJ1-2, the V gene TRBV5-6; 7 bases line up with TRBD1. The DNA of the CDR3 is TGTGCCAGCAGCTTCCGGGACAGAAGCTACGCCTTC. It translates to CASSFRDRSYAF.